A single sample is the source of the 27 T cell receptor beta chains below, sequenced in a study of shared clonotypes between healthy human individuals. CD8 cells regarded as naive lacked CD45RO, were positively chosen for CCR7, and omitted terminally differentiated effector memory CD45RA+ cells. The data were produced by immunoSEQ multiplex PCR, yet TCRdb's version contains in-frame clones alone and is incomplete. The sample shows over 2 million clones, about 95% of them seen only once. The sequenced sample was naive CD8+ T cells sorted from blood. The receptors were gathered from a man younger than 35 in good health.

The rearrangement links TRBV5-4 to TRBJ2-1; D remains ambiguous. Per the germline V gene, CDR1 is SGHNT and CDR2 is YYREEE (reference sequence). CDR3 size: 13 residues. The V end lost 10 bases, the J end lost 1 base, and 12 bases lay between the germline ends. The CDR3 bases are TGTGCCGTTGGGGATGGGTCCTACAATGAGCAGTTCTTC. Its translation: CAVGDGSYNEQFF.

This clone has only one observation. This chain uses TRBV6-1 with TRBJ2-1; TRBD1 agrees at 10 bases. Germline CDR1 MNHNS, CDR2 SASEGT. V gave up 6 bases and J gave up 7 bases; unmatched junction bases: 6. The CDR3 covers 14 residues. CDR3 nucleotide sequence: TGTGCCAGCAGCGACAGGGGGCTAGTGAATGAGCAGTTCTTC. Translated, it gives CASSDRGLVNEQFF.

V gene TRBV7-9 combines with J gene TRBJ2-7; no reliable D call. V was trimmed by 5 bases and J by 4 bases, leaving 12 bases between them. The CDR3 is 13 residues long. In germline, CDR1 is SEHNR, CDR2 FQNEAQ (reference sequence). The CDR3 DNA sequence: TGTGCCAGCAGCCACCCTACCTCATACGAGCAGTACTTC. Translated: CASSHPTSYEQYF. The full variable domain, completed using reference TRBV7-9 and TRBJ2-7, is DTGVSQNPRHKITKRGQNVTFRCDPISEHNRLYWYRQTLGQGPEFLTYFQNEAQLEKSRLLSDRFSAERPKGSFSTLEIQRTEQGDSAMYLCASSHPTSYEQYFGPGTRLTVT.

The chain has TRBV11-2 and TRBJ2-2; TRBD1 aligns across 7 bases. V lost 5 bases to trimming and J lost 11 bases; unmatched junction nucleotides: 5. Germline V gene sequence: CDR1 SGHAT, CDR2 FQNNGV. The CDR3 has 12 amino acids. CDR3 sequence reads: CASSQGQFELFF. For the CDR3, the DNA is TGTGCCAGCAGCCAGGGACAGTTTGAGCTGTTTTTT.

The genes are TRBV28 and TRBJ1-1, with 8 bases that match TRBD1. The germline V gene has CDR1 MDHEN and CDR2 SYDVKM. The CDR3 loop spans 17 amino acids. The ends lost 2 bases at V and 0 bases at J; junction bases unmatched: 8. The CDR3 region is CASSLPPGGEMNTEAFF. The CDR3 nucleotides are TGTGCCAGCAGTTTACCCCCAGGGGGCGAGATGAACACTGAAGCTTTCTTT. The full variable domain, completed using reference TRBV28 and TRBJ1-1, is DVKVTQSSRYLVKRTGEKVFLECVQDMDHENMFWYRQDPGLGLRLIYFSYDVKMKEKGDIPEGYSVSREKKERFSLILESASTNQTSMYLCASSLPPGGEMNTEAFFGQGTRLTVV.

This sequence joins TRBV19 and TRBJ1-5; 9 bases map to TRBD1. V shed 9 bases, J shed 6 bases, and the junction held 15 bases outside the gene matches. The CDR3 runs 16 residues. Germline lookup yields CDR1 LNHDA and CDR2 SQIVND (reference sequence). DNA of the CDR3: TGTGCCAGCTCTCGTGAAGACAGGGGGGTAGGTCAGCCCCAGCATTTT. It is translated as CASSREDRGVGQPQHF.

Written as DNA, the CDR3 is TGTGCCAGCAGGCCCGGAGGGCCAGTGTACGAGCAGTACTTC. As protein: CASRPGGPVYEQYF. The chain is built from TRBV7-8 and TRBJ2-7; D is possibly TRBD2 (6 bases). The CDR3 has 14 residues. The V gene lost 6 bases and the J gene lost 4 bases, with 16 bases spanning the gap. Germline assignment: CDR1 SGHVS and CDR2 FQNEAQ.

On this clone: Sequence at one end of the junction differs from germline and may be a read error. The chain carries TRBV19 and TRBJ2-2, with 10 bases lining up with TRBD2. The CDR3 is 17 amino acids. The germline gives CDR1 LNHDA, CDR2 SQIVND (reference sequence). Written as DNA, the CDR3 is TGTGCCAGTAGACCGTTGCGAGCGGGGGGGAACCCCGGGGAGCTGTTTTTT. Protein product: CASRPLRAGGNPGELFF.

The CDR3 nucleotides read TGCGCCAGCAGCTTGGCCGGGACAGGGACCCTCCACTTT. This codes for CASSLAGTGTLHF. V gene TRBV5-1 combines with J gene TRBJ1-6, with 9 bases that match TRBD1. The V gene end was trimmed by 0 bases and the J gene end by 14 bases; junction bases not matched to a gene: 3. CDR1 SGHRS and CDR2 YFSETQ come from the germline V gene. The CDR3 sequence is 13 residues long.

A word on this clone: This CDR3 is also generated by other DNA sequences in the sample. This sequence joins TRBV7-3 and TRBJ2-2; no definite D call. Between the trimmed V and J ends, which lost 1 base and 4 bases, there was a span of 4 bases. Germline loops: CDR1 SGHTA, CDR2 FQGTGA. CDR3 length: 13 residues. The CDR3 region has the DNA TGTGCCAGCAGCTTAATTGGCACCGGGGAGCTGTTTTTT. Amino acids: CASSLIGTGELFF.

The V call is TRBV7-3, the J call TRBJ2-1, with 10 bases matching TRBD1. The CDR3 extends over 15 amino acids. J was trimmed by 4 bases and V by 5 bases; bases with no gene match: 5. Germline V CDR1 and CDR2: SGHTA, FQGTGA. As DNA, the CDR3 is TGTGCCAGCAGCCCGCGGGACAGGGGTTACAATGAGCAGTTCTTC. Protein: CASSPRDRGYNEQFF.

The chain has TRBV7-9 and TRBJ2-4; 12 bases align to TRBD2. The CDR3 has 19 residues. Losses at the gene ends were 5 bases for V and 8 bases for J; bases not matched to a gene: 19. Germline CDR1 SEHNR, CDR2 FQNEAQ (reference sequence). For the CDR3, the DNA is TGTGCCAGCAGCCAATTATCGACTAGCGGGAGAGATTGGTCGGACATTCAGTACTTC. It codes for CASSQLSTSGRDWSDIQYF. Filled out from reference TRBV7-9 and TRBJ2-4, the complete variable domain reads DTGVSQNPRHKITKRGQNVTFRCDPISEHNRLYWYRQTLGQGPEFLTYFQNEAQLEKSRLLSDRFSAERPKGSFSTLEIQRTEQGDSAMYLCASSQLSTSGRDWSDIQYFGAGTRLSVL.

Of note for this clone: This specimen includes other DNA sequences encoding the same CDR3. The chain links TRBV7-9 to TRBJ2-3; a weak D match, TRBD2 (5 bases). This CDR3 has 13 amino acids. The V gene lost 5 bases and the J gene lost 0 bases, with 6 bases spanning the gap. Germline CDR1 is SEHNR and CDR2 is FQNEAQ (reference sequence). The chain's CDR3 is CASSRESTDTQYF. The CDR3 DNA is TGTGCCAGCAGCCGGGAAAGCACAGATACGCAGTATTTT.

The chain links TRBV6-6 to TRBJ1-5; D remains unclear. Germline lookup yields CDR1 MNHNY and CDR2 SVGAGI (reference sequence). Trimming pared 5 bases from V and 9 bases from J, leaving 8 bases between. This CDR3 is 11 amino acids long. In nucleotides, the CDR3 is TGTGCCAGCAGTGAGAGGTGGCCCCAGCATTTT. As protein: CASSERWPQHF.

The chain recombines TRBV27 with TRBJ2-1; D ambiguous. Between the trimmed V and J ends, which lost 3 bases and 8 bases, there was a span of 17 bases. CDR1 MNHEY and CDR2 SMNVEV come from the germline V gene (reference sequence). This CDR3 has 15 amino acids. CDR3 nucleotides: TGTGCCAGCAGTTTTGGGCCCGGAGCCTCGGATGAGCAGTTCTTC. It yields the protein CASSFGPGASDEQFF.

This clone has only one observation. The chain combines TRBV7-6 with TRBJ2-5; unclear D gene. CDR3 length: 15 amino acids. Germline V gene lookup returns CDR1 SGHVS and CDR2 FNYEAQ. Trimming stripped 2 bases from V and 4 bases from J, with 14 bases between. DNA of the CDR3: TGTGCCAGCAGCTTATATCCCGACATCCGAGAGACCCAGTACTTC. Its protein is CASSLYPDIRETQYF.

This chain joins TRBV9 and TRBJ1-5, with 7 bases lining up with TRBD1. The V gene end was trimmed by 4 bases and the J gene end by 6 bases; junction bases not matched to a gene: 10. Germline loops: CDR1 SGDLS, CDR2 YYNGEE. The CDR3 spans 15 residues. The CDR3 loop reads CASSPGGGAGQPQHF. The DNA for the CDR3 is TGTGCCAGCAGCCCCGGAGGGGGCGCGGGTCAGCCCCAGCATTTT. Drawing the rest from reference TRBV9 and TRBJ1-5, the complete variable domain is DSGVTQTPKHLITATGQRVTLRCSPRSGDLSVYWYQQSLDQGLQFLIQYYNGEERAKGNILERFSAQQFPDLHSELNLSSLELGDSALYFCASSPGGGAGQPQHFGDGTRLSIL.

This sequence joins TRBV4-1 and TRBJ2-3, with TRBD2 matching 10 bases. The ends lost 2 bases at V and 3 bases at J; junction bases unmatched: 17. This CDR3 comprises 20 residues. The germline V gene has CDR1 MGHRA and CDR2 YSYEKL. CDR3 coding DNA: TGCGCCAGCAGCCAACCTTCTGACAGCGGGGGGGCCTATGGGACAGATACGCAGTATTTT. Translation gives CASSQPSDSGGAYGTDTQYF.

This clone was seen just once. CDR3 protein: CASSVPGTVVGTDTIYF. In DNA form, the CDR3 reads TGCGCCAGCAGCGTACCCGGGACAGTGGTTGGGACGGACACCATATATTTT. The J gene is TRBJ1-3, the V gene TRBV5-1; 7 bases line up with TRBD1. V trimming: 4 bases; J trimming: 8 bases; junction bases outside the gene matches: 18. There are 17 residues in the CDR3. Germline V gives CDR1 SGHRS, CDR2 YFSETQ. The full variable domain, completed using reference TRBV5-1 and TRBJ1-3, is KAGVTQTPRYLIKTRGQQVTLSCSPISGHRSVSWYQQTPGQGLQFLFEYFSETQRNKGNFPGRFSGRQFSNSRSEMNVSTLELGDSALYLCASSVPGTVVGTDTIYFGEGSWLTVV.

A remark on this clone: This CDR3 is also generated by other DNA sequences in the sample. V and J are TRBV9 and TRBJ1-4, with 7 bases identical to TRBD1. Germline V gene lookup returns CDR1 SGDLS and CDR2 YYNGEE. This CDR3 comprises 15 residues. Trimming cost V 3 bases and J 0 bases; bases outside gene matches: 2. The CDR3 DNA reads TGTGCCAGCAGCGCGGGGACAGCAACTAATGAAAAACTGTTTTTT. Amino acids: CASSAGTATNEKLFF.

This clone was recorded only once. The chain combines TRBV10-3 with TRBJ2-2; 9 nucleotides align to TRBD1. Trimming cost V 9 bases and J 11 bases; bases outside gene matches: 13. Germline-derived CDR1 and CDR2 are ENHRY and SYGVKD. This CDR3 is 14 amino acids long. The CDR3 DNA reads as TGTGCCATGGGGCGGACAGGGGTGAACATCGAGCTGTTTTTT. This translates into CAMGRTGVNIELFF.

V is TRBV6-9 and J is TRBJ2-2, with 7 nucleotides matching TRBD2. V gave up 10 bases and J gave up 2 bases; unmatched junction bases: 10. CDR1 is MNHGY and CDR2 is SVAAGI in the germline V gene. The CDR3 is 15 amino acids. In DNA form, the CDR3 reads TGTGCCACTCCCCATGGCGGGGGAAACACCGGGGAGCTGTTTTTT. Encoded protein: CATPHGGGNTGELFF.

The chain employs TRBV6-1 and TRBJ1-1; D remains unclear. Germline CDR1 reads MNHNS; CDR2 reads SASEGT. The V and J ends lost 4 bases and 0 bases respectively, with 18 bases between them. The CDR3 runs to 17 residues. Here the CDR3 DNA reads TGTGCCAGCAGTGTATGGTCTTTCGGAGAAATGAACACTGAAGCTTTCTTT. This encodes CASSVWSFGEMNTEAFF.

The V call is TRBV6-5, the J call TRBJ1-6; D remains unclear. CDR1 MNHEY and CDR2 SVGAGI come from the germline V gene. V was cut by 2 bases and J by 8 bases, with 4 bases left in between. The CDR3 consists of 12 residues. This CDR3 reads CASSYRDSPLHF. CDR3 bases: TGTGCCAGCAGTTACCGTGATTCACCCCTCCACTTT.

Notes on this clone: Other DNA sequences in the sample encode the same CDR3. The V gene is TRBV19, the J gene TRBJ2-7; 9 positions agree with TRBD2. Germline V gene sequence: CDR1 LNHDA, CDR2 SQIVND (reference sequence). This CDR3 region has 13 residues. V shed 3 bases, J shed 4 bases, and the junction held 1 base outside the gene matches. The CDR3 DNA follows: TGTGCCAGTAGTATGGGACTAGCTTACGAGCAGTACTTC. Protein sequence: CASSMGLAYEQYF.

This rearrangement joins TRBV11-2 to TRBJ1-4; TRBD1 aligns across 7 bases. V shed 5 bases and J 4 bases; nucleotides not matched to a gene: 10. This CDR3 spans 16 amino acids. CDR1 is SGHAT, CDR2 FQNNGV, per germline. The CDR3 reads CASSPGQLIVNEKLFF. The CDR3 DNA follows: TGTGCCAGCAGCCCGGGACAGCTTATTGTTAATGAAAAACTGTTTTTT.

The rearrangement uses TRBV5-1 and TRBJ1-2; 8 nucleotides agree with TRBD1. Per the germline V gene, CDR1 is SGHRS and CDR2 is YFSETQ. Germline trimming cut 0 bases from V and 3 bases from J; bases unmatched to any gene: 7. The CDR3 is 16 amino acids. Here the CDR3 reads CASSLVWAGGDYGYTF. In nucleotides, the CDR3 is TGCGCCAGCAGCTTGGTCTGGGCAGGGGGCGACTATGGCTACACCTTC. Variable domain in full (rest from reference TRBV5-1 and TRBJ1-2): KAGVTQTPRYLIKTRGQQVTLSCSPISGHRSVSWYQQTPGQGLQFLFEYFSETQRNKGNFPGRFSGRQFSNSRSEMNVSTLELGDSALYLCASSLVWAGGDYGYTFGSGTRLTVV.